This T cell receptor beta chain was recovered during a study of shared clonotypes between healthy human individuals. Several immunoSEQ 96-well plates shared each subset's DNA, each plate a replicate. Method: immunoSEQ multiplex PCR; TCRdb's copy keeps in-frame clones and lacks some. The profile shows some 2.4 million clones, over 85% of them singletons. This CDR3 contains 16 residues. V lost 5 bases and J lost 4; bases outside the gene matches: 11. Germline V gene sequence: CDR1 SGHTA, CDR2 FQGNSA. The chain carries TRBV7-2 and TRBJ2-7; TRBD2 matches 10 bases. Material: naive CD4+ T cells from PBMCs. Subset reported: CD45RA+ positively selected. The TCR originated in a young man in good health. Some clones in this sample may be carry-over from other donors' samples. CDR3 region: CASSAGPRTSGYEQYF. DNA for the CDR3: TGTGCCAGCAGCGCCGGCCCTCGGACTAGCGGTTACGAGCAGTACTTC.